Included here is one T cell receptor (beta chain) sequence, with context. Its cognate antigen is unknown. This entry belongs to a study of T cell responses to AZD1222 COVID-19 vaccine. Broader study findings: Vaccine-related CD4 TCRs covered spike, predominating at 160-218 and 743-854. Donors skewed white British and female; clonal diversity was possibly underestimated.

Germline V lookup: CDR1 MGHDK, CDR2 SYGVNS. V shed 4 bases and J 6 bases; nucleotides not matched to a gene: 15. The CDR3 covers 18 residues. Clones were sequenced by immunoSEQ multiplex PCR, and TCRdb holds only the in-frame ones, with some missing. Of tens of thousands of clones in the sample, around 90% were seen once. The rearrangement uses TRBV25-1 and TRBJ2-3; 11 bases line up with TRBD1. This TCR was recovered from an adult who received the AZD1222 COVID-19 vaccine. The material sequenced was peripheral blood, taken 28 days after the second AZD1222 dose. The CDR3 DNA reads TGTGCCAGCAGTGCATGGAGTCCCGGGACAGGGGGTCGGGATACGCAGTATTTT. Amino acid sequence: CASSAWSPGTGGRDTQYF. The full variable domain, in which reference TRBV25-1 and TRBJ2-3 provide the parts outside the CDR3, is EADIYQTPRYLVIGTGKKITLECSQTMGHDKMYWYQQDPGMELHLIHYSYGVNSTEKGDLSSESTVSRIRTEHFPLTLESARPSHTSQYLCASSAWSPGTGGRDTQYFGPGTRLTVL.